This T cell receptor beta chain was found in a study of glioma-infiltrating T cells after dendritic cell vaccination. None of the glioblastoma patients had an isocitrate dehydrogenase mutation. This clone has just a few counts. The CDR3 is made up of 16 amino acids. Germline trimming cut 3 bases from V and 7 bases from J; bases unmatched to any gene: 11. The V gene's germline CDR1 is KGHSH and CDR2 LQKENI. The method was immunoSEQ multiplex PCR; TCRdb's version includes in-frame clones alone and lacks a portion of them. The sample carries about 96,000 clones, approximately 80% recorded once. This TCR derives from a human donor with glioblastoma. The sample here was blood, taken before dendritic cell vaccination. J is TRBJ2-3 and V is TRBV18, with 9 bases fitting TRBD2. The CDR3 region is CASSPMTRGGLNTQYF. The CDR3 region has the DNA TGTGCCAGCTCACCTATGACGCGGGGGGGCCTTAATACGCAGTATTTT.